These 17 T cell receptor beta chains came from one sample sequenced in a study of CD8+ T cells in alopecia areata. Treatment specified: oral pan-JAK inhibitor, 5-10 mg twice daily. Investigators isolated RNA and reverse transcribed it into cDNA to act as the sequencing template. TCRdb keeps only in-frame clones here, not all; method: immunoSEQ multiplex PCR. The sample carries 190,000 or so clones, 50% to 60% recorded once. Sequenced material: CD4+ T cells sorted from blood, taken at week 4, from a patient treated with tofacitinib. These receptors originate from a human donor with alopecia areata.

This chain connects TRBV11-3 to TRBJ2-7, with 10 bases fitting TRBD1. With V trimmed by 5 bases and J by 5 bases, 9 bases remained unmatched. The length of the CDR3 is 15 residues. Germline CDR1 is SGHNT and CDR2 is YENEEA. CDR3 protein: CASSPSRDRGHEQYF. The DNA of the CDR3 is TGTGCCAGCAGCCCGTCCCGGGACAGGGGCCACGAGCAGTACTTC.

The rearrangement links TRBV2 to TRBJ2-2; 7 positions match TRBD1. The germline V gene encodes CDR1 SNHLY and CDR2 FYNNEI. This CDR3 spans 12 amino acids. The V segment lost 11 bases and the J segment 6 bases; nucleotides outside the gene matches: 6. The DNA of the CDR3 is TGTGCCTCCGACAGGGAACCCGGGGAGCTGTTTTTT. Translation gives CASDREPGELFF.

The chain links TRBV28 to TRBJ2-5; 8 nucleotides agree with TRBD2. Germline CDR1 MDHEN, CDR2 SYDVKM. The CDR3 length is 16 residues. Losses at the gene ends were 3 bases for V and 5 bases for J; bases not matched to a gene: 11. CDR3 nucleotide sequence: TGTGCCAGCAGTTTCGCGGCCCGCGGGGGGCGGGAGACCCAGTACTTC. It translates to CASSFAARGGRETQYF.

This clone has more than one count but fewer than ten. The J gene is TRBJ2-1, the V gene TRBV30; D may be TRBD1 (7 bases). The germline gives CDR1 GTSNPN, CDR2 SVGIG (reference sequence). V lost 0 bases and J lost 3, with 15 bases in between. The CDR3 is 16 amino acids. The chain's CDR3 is CAWSVGGGSVYNEQFF. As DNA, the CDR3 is TGTGCCTGGAGTGTCGGAGGGGGCAGTGTCTACAATGAGCAGTTCTTC.

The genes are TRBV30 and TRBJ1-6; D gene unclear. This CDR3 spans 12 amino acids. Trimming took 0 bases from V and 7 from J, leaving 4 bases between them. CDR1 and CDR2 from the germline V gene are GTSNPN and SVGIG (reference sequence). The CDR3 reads CAWSVWNSPLHF. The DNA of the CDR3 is TGTGCCTGGAGTGTATGGAATTCACCCCTCCACTTT.

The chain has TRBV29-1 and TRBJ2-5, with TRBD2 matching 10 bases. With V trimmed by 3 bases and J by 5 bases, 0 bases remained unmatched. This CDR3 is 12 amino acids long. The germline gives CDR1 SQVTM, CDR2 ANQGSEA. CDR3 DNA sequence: TGCAGCGTTGAGACTAGCGGGGAGACCCAGTACTTC. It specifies CSVETSGETQYF.

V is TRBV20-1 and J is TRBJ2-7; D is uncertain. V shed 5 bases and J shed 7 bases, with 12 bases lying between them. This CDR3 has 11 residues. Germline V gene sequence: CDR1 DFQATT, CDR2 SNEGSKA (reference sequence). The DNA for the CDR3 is TGCAGTGCTGGTCGAAAGGGAGAGCAGTACTTC. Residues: CSAGRKGEQYF.

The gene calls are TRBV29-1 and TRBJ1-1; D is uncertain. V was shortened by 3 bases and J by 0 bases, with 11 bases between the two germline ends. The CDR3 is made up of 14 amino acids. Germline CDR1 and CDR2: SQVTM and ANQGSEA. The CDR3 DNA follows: TGCAGCGTTGATCCGGGAGTGTTGAACACTGAAGCTTTCTTT. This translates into CSVDPGVLNTEAFF.

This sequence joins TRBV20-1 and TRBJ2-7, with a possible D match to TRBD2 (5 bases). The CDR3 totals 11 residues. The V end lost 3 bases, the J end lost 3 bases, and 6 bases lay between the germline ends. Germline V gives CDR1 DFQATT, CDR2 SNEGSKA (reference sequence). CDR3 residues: CSASSGYEQYF. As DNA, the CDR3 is TGCAGTGCTAGCAGCGGCTACGAGCAGTACTTC.

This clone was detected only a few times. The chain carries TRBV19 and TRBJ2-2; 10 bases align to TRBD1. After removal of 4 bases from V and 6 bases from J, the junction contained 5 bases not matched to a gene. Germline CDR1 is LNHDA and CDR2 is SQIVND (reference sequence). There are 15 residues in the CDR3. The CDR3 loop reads CASSTGTGEAGELFF. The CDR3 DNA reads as TGTGCCAGTAGTACCGGGACAGGGGAGGCCGGGGAGCTGTTTTTT.

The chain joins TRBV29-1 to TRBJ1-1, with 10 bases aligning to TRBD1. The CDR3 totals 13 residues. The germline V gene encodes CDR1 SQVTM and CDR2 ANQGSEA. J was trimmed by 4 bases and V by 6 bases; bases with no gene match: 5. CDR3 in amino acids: CSVTRDRGTEAFF. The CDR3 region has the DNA TGCAGCGTCACCCGGGACAGGGGCACTGAAGCTTTCTTT.

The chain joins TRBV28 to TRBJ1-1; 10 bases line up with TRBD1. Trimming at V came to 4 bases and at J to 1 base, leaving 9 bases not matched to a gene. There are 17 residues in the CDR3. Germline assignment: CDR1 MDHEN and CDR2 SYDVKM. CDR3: CASSSVGTGAQNTEAFF. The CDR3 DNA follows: TGTGCCAGCAGTTCGGTGGGGACAGGGGCTCAGAACACTGAAGCTTTCTTT.

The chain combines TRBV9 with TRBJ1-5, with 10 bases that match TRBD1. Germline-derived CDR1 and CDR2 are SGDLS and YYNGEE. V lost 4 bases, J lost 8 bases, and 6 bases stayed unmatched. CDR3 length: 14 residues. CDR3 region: CASSRDRGREPQHF. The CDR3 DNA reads TGTGCCAGCAGCCGAGACAGGGGGCGCGAGCCCCAGCATTTT.

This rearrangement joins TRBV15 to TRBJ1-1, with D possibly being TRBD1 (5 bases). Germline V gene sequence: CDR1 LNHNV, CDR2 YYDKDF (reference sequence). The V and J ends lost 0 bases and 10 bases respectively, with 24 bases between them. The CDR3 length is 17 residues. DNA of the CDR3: TGTGCCACCAGCAGAGATCCCGGGGACCTTAAACGTATGGCAGCTTTCTTT. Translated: CATSRDPGDLKRMAAFF.

CDR3 amino acids: CASSDGVRGASYEQYF. The DNA of the CDR3 is TGTGCCAGCAGTGACGGGGTGCGGGGGGCGTCCTACGAGCAGTACTTC. The chain has TRBV2 and TRBJ2-7; 8 bases match TRBD2. J gave up 1 base and V 3 bases, and 8 bases lay outside the gene matches. Germline CDR1 is SNHLY and CDR2 is FYNNEI. The CDR3 is made up of 16 amino acids.

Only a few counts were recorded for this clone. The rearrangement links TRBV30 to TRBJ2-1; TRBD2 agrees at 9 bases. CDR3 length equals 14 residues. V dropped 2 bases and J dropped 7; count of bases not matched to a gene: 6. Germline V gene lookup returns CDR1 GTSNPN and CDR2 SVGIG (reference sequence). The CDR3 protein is CAWSQAGGRNEQFF. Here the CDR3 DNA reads TGTGCCTGGAGTCAGGCGGGGGGGCGTAATGAGCAGTTCTTC. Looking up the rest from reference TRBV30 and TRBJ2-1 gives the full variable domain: SQTIHQWPATLVQPVGSPLSLECTVEGTSNPNLYWYRQAAGRGLQLLFYSVGIGQISSEVPQNLSASRPQDRQFILSSKKLLLSDSGFYLCAWSQAGGRNEQFFGPGTRLTVL.

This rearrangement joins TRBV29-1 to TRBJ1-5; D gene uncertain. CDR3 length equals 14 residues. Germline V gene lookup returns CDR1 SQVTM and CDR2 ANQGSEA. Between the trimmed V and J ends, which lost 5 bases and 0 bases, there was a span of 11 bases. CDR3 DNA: TGCAGCGTTCGGACGGGCTATAGCAATCAGCCCCAGCATTTT. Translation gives CSVRTGYSNQPQHF.